The 16 T cell receptor beta chains below come from one sample, sequenced in a study of control samples from healthy donors and cancer patients. The protocol was immunoSEQ multiplex PCR, while the TCRdb copy is restricted to in-frame clones and leaves out a portion. The sample includes tens of thousands of clones, around 90% of them seen just once. Sequencing input: PBMCs. The source of these receptors is a man between 60 and 75 years old with colorectal cancer.

This chain uses TRBV7-8 with TRBJ2-2; D perhaps matches TRBD2 (6 bases). CDR1 SGHVS and CDR2 FQNEAQ come from the germline V gene. With 7 bases removed from V and 4 bases from J, the gap between germline ends came to 25 bases. The CDR3 is 18 amino acids. The CDR3 protein is CASIPNNVGGVGTGELFF. The DNA for the CDR3 is TGTGCCAGCATCCCCAATAACGTCGGGGGAGTAGGCACCGGGGAGCTGTTTTTT.

The V and J genes are TRBV3-1 (or the pseudogene TRBV3-2) and TRBJ2-3; D might be TRBD2 (6 bases). V lost 4 bases and J 10 bases, leaving 15 bases between the germline ends. This CDR3 is built from 13 residues. Germline-derived CDR1 and CDR2 are LGHDT and YNNKEL (reference sequence). CDR3 sequence: CASSPKSGQAQYF. CDR3 sequence (DNA): TGTGCCAGCAGCCCGAAAAGCGGGCAGGCGCAGTATTTT.

This chain joins TRBV10-3 and TRBJ1-2; the D is unclear. CDR3 length: 14 amino acids. Germline CDR1 and CDR2: ENHRY and SYGVKD. The germline V and J ends were trimmed by 5 bases and 8 bases, with 18 bases remaining between them. The CDR3 sequence: CAISNVGGFGGYTF. CDR3 coding DNA: TGTGCCATCAGTAACGTCGGAGGGTTCGGGGGCTACACCTTC.

The rearrangement uses TRBV7-8 and TRBJ2-7; D is unclear. The germline CDR1 and CDR2 sequences are SGHVS and FQNEAQ. V lost 6 bases and J lost 2, with 11 bases in between. There are 13 residues in the CDR3. CDR3 residues: CASRRGETYEQYF. The DNA for the CDR3 is TGTGCCAGCAGACGTGGGGAAACCTACGAGCAGTACTTC.

This sequence joins TRBV7-9 and TRBJ2-7; unclear D gene. The CDR3 has 16 amino acids. Germline CDR1 is SEHNR and CDR2 is FQNEAQ (reference sequence). Trimming cost V 1 base and J 0 bases, with 13 bases left between them. The CDR3 loop reads CASSLGSVGNSYEQYF. The CDR3 DNA follows: TGTGCCAGCAGCTTAGGGTCCGTGGGCAACTCCTACGAGCAGTACTTC.

The J gene is TRBJ1-4, the V gene TRBV9, with 9 bases lining up with TRBD1. The germline CDR1 and CDR2 sequences are SGDLS and YYNGEE. CDR3 length: 15 amino acids. Trimming cost V 4 bases and J 7 bases; bases outside gene matches: 8. For the CDR3, the DNA is TGTGCCAGCAGCCCCCGGACAGGGGAGGTTGAAAAACTGTTTTTT. It translates to CASSPRTGEVEKLFF. Using reference TRBV9 and TRBJ1-4 for the parts outside the CDR3, the full variable domain is DSGVTQTPKHLITATGQRVTLRCSPRSGDLSVYWYQQSLDQGLQFLIQYYNGEERAKGNILERFSAQQFPDLHSELNLSSLELGDSALYFCASSPRTGEVEKLFFGSGTQLSVL.

This chain uses TRBV9 with TRBJ2-7, with D perhaps matching TRBD1 or TRBD2 (5 bases each). CDR3 length: 14 amino acids. V lost 4 bases to trimming and J lost 0 bases, with 11 bases between them. Germline V gene sequence: CDR1 SGDLS, CDR2 YYNGEE. In DNA form, the CDR3 reads TGTGCCAGCAGCTCCGGGGCCGGCTCCTACGAGCAGTACTTC. The encoded protein is CASSSGAGSYEQYF. The full variable domain, completed using reference TRBV9 and TRBJ2-7, is DSGVTQTPKHLITATGQRVTLRCSPRSGDLSVYWYQQSLDQGLQFLIQYYNGEERAKGNILERFSAQQFPDLHSELNLSSLELGDSALYFCASSSGAGSYEQYFGPGTRLTVT.

Note on this clone: An end of the junction does not agree with germline; a read error may underlie this. This CDR3 is also generated by other DNA sequences in the sample. The genes are TRBV10-3 and TRBJ2-5; 9 bases fit TRBD2. The CDR3 contains 16 residues. Germline V CDR1 and CDR2: ENHRY, SYGVKD. CDR3 sequence (DNA): TGCGCCATCAAAGGGGGACTAGCCGGCACGGGGGAGACCCAGTACTTC. It codes for CAIKGGLAGTGETQYF.

This clone was counted only a few times. The chain employs TRBV7-8 and TRBJ1-5; D not certain. Trimming removed 4 bases at V and 0 bases at J, with 7 bases between. CDR1 is SGHVS and CDR2 is FQNEAQ in the germline V gene. The CDR3 covers 14 residues. CDR3 DNA sequence: TGTGCCAGCAGCTCTGAGTATAGCAATCAGCCCCAGCATTTT. Amino acids: CASSSEYSNQPQHF. The variable domain in full, with the rest retrieved from reference TRBV7-8 and TRBJ1-5, is GAGVSQSPRYKVAKRGQDVALRCDPISGHVSLFWYQQALGQGPEFLTYFQNEAQLDKSGLPSDRFFAERPEGSVSTLKIQRTQQEDSAVYLCASSSEYSNQPQHFGDGTRLSIL.

The chain combines TRBV24-1 with TRBJ2-1, with D maybe TRBD2 (5 bases). The ends were cut back, 5 bases at V and 3 bases at J, with 13 bases in the middle. The CDR3 has 15 amino acids. Germline values: CDR1 KGHDR, CDR2 SFDVKD. In DNA form, the CDR3 reads TGTGCCACCAGTGCCGCCATGGCGGGCTACAATGAGCAGTTCTTC. Amino acid sequence: CATSAAMAGYNEQFF.

CDR3 DNA sequence: TGTGCTAGTGTCCCTTCGCCCCAGCATTTT. As protein: CASVPSPQHF. The chain uses TRBV12-5 and TRBJ1-5; D uncertain. Trimming shortened V by 7 bases and J by 9 bases, and 7 bases separated the two germline ends. This CDR3 comprises 10 residues. The V gene's germline CDR1 is LGHNT and CDR2 FRNRAP.

A single count supports this clone. V gene TRBV5-4 combines with J gene TRBJ1-3; TRBD1 is a possible D gene (5 bases). CDR1 and CDR2 from the germline V gene are SGHNT and YYREEE (reference sequence). This CDR3 spans 13 amino acids. V lost 4 bases to trimming and J lost 4 bases, with 9 bases between them. The CDR3 sequence: CASSHRDGNTIYF. CDR3 bases: TGTGCCAGCAGCCACCGGGACGGAAACACCATATATTTT.

This clone was counted a single time. The chain recombines TRBV5-1 with TRBJ2-7; tentatively, D is TRBD2 (6 bases). Per germline, CDR1 SGHRS and CDR2 YFSETQ. The V end was cut by 3 bases, the J end by 6 bases, with 22 bases between. The CDR3 loop spans 16 amino acids. CDR3 in amino acids: CASSSIRDSYPREQYF. CDR3 DNA: TGCGCCAGCAGCTCGATTCGGGACTCCTACCCTCGCGAGCAGTACTTC.

This rearrangement joins TRBV5-1 to TRBJ2-5; D is undetermined. The CDR3 has 18 residues. V was clipped by 4 bases and J by 1 base, with 23 bases between them. CDR1 SGHRS and CDR2 YFSETQ come from the germline V gene. CDR3 sequence: CASSPHGLGRSPQETQYF. DNA of the CDR3: TGCGCCAGCAGCCCTCACGGTTTGGGCCGATCTCCCCAAGAGACCCAGTACTTC.

The J gene is TRBJ2-5, the V gene TRBV3-1 (or the pseudogene TRBV3-2); D ambiguous. The CDR3 spans 12 residues. The germline V gene encodes CDR1 LGHDT and CDR2 YNNKEL (reference sequence). Between the trimmed V and J ends, which lost 1 base and 7 bases, there was a span of 7 bases. The CDR3 bases are TGTGCCAGCAGCCAAGCATCGAGGACCCAGTACTTC. Amino acid sequence: CASSQASRTQYF.

The chain links TRBV7-9 to TRBJ2-7, with TRBD1 matching over 8 bases. The V segment lost 5 bases and the J segment 2 bases; nucleotides outside the gene matches: 11. The CDR3 spans 16 residues. Per the germline V gene, CDR1 is SEHNR and CDR2 is FQNEAQ (reference sequence). CDR3 protein: CASSRRQGRSTYEQYF. CDR3 nucleotides: TGTGCCAGCAGCCGCCGACAGGGGAGATCCACCTACGAGCAGTACTTC.